Listed below are T cell receptor beta chains from one sample, sequenced in a study of response to subunit inactivated influenza vaccine. Using its own MiXCR run on the RT-PCR reads, TCRdb lists one record per CDR3 protein. The table shows around 850,000 distinct CDR3 sequences, with less than 20% occurring only once. This sample comprised PBMCs from blood, obtained around 5 days after vaccination. Source of these receptors: a man aged 50-60 years who received an inactivated influenza vaccine. CDR3s include the opening cysteine and the closing phenylalanine or tryptophan. D genes are given only for firm matches. Rows may omit the clone size; those that give it use once, few, many or a size class.

cdr3_nt,cdr3_aa,j_call,v_call,cdr3_length,d_call,clone_size
TGCAGCGTTGATTCGGGACAGGGTTATGGCTACACCTTC,CSVDSGQGYGYTF,TRBJ1-2,TRBV29-1,13,TRBD1,-
TGTGCCAGCAGCCAAGAGGCAGCGATGAACACTGAAGCTTTCTTT,CASSQEAAMNTEAFF,TRBJ1-1,TRBV4-2,15,-,few
TGCGCCAGCAGCCAAGAACCGGGGAAGACCCCGTACTTC,CASSQEPGKTPYF,TRBJ2-4,TRBV4-1,13,-,-
TGCAGTGCTACCCTTATGGGACAGGGGAATTCACCCCTCCACTTT,CSATLMGQGNSPLHF,TRBJ1-6,TRBV20-1,15,TRBD1,-
TGTGCCAGCAGCTTAGCACGGACAGGGTCCTACAATGAGCAGTTCTTC,CASSLARTGSYNEQFF,TRBJ2-1,TRBV7-2,16,TRBD1,-
TGCAGCGCCCGAAGCGGGAGTCTCACCGGGGAGCTGTTTTTT,CSARSGSLTGELFF,TRBJ2-2,TRBV29-1,14,TRBD2,-
TGTGCCAGCAGTAGGACAGGGGCCTCCTACGAGCAGTACTTC,CASSRTGASYEQYF,TRBJ2-7,TRBV12-3/TRBV12-4,14,TRBD1,-
TGCAGCGTAAGACAGGGTCTCTCTACTGAAGCTTTCTTT,CSVRQGLSTEAFF,TRBJ1-1,TRBV29-1,13,TRBD1,many
TGTGCCAGCAGCGTACTAGCGGGAGGGGCCTACAATGAGCAGTTCTTC,CASSVLAGGAYNEQFF,TRBJ2-1,TRBV9,16,TRBD2,few
TGTGCCAGCAGCCTAACTGCCCGTTTGAACACTGAAGCTTTCTTT,CASSLTARLNTEAFF,TRBJ1-1,TRBV6-1,15,-,few
TGTGCCAGCAGCTTACCCGGGGCCAACCTTAACCTAAAAGTAAACACCGGGGAGCTGTTTTTT,CASSLPGANLNLKVNTGELFF,TRBJ2-2,TRBV11-2,21,-,few
TGCGCCAGCAGCTTGTCTTACGCCGGGGAGACCTACACCTTC,CASSLSYAGETYTF,TRBJ1-2,TRBV5-1,14,-,few
TGCAGTGCGGGACAGGGTTTCAATCAGCCCCAGCATTTT,CSAGQGFNQPQHF,TRBJ1-5,TRBV20-1,13,TRBD1,-
TGTGCCAGCAGCCCTAGCGGGAGGGACTACAATGAGCAGTTCTTC,CASSPSGRDYNEQFF,TRBJ2-1,TRBV3-1,15,TRBD2,few
TGTGCCAGCAGGCCCCCTGAGGGGCGCGTTTCTCGTGGCTACACCTTC,CASRPPEGRVSRGYTF,TRBJ1-2,TRBV6-1,16,-,many
TGCGCCAGCAGCCAAGATTCGGCAAGGGGCTGGCTGTTTTTT,CASSQDSARGWLFF,TRBJ2-2,TRBV4-3,14,-,-
TGCAGTGCTAGGGTTAGCCCCGATGAGCAGTTCTTC,CSARVSPDEQFF,TRBJ2-1,TRBV20-1,12,-,few
TGCAGTGCTAGGGGGAGGGCGGATTCACCCCTCCACTTT,CSARGRADSPLHF,TRBJ1-6,TRBV20-1,13,-,few
TGTGCCAGCAGGCGACAGGGGGCGCGAGAGCAGTACTTC,CASRRQGAREQYF,TRBJ2-7,TRBV28,13,TRBD1,-
TGTGCCAGCAGTTCGGGAGGTGTCTACAATGAGCAGTTCTTC,CASSSGGVYNEQFF,TRBJ2-1,TRBV27,14,TRBD2,many
TGTGCCAGCAGGAGCAGGTCCTATTCGGAGACCCAGTACTTC,CASRSRSYSETQYF,TRBJ2-5,TRBV7-8,14,-,few
TGCAGTGCTAGAGAATACGGGGGTATCAACCAAGAGACCCAGTACTTC,CSAREYGGINQETQYF,TRBJ2-5,TRBV20-1,16,-,-
TGCAGCGTTGGGAAAGGGACAGGGGGTCAAGAGACCCAGTACTTC,CSVGKGTGGQETQYF,TRBJ2-5,TRBV29-1,15,TRBD1,few
TGCGCCAGCAGCCAAGCCCCGGGGGTTCGGACTGAAGCTTTCTTT,CASSQAPGVRTEAFF,TRBJ1-1,TRBV4-3,15,-,-
TGTGCCAGCAGCCCCCGGGCCACCTCCTCCCGCTATGGCTACACCTTC,CASSPRATSSRYGYTF,TRBJ1-2,TRBV7-9,16,-,-
TGTGCCAGCTCACCACTGAGCGGGGAGAATGTCTATGAGCAGTTCTTC,CASSPLSGENVYEQFF,TRBJ2-1,TRBV18,16,TRBD2,-
TGTGCCAGTGGGTCGACTTCCTACGAGCAGTACTTC,CASGSTSYEQYF,TRBJ2-7,TRBV7-8,12,-,-
TGTGCCACCAGCAGAGTAGGTCCGGGACAGGGGACTTACGAGCAGTACTTC,CATSRVGPGQGTYEQYF,TRBJ2-7,TRBV15,17,TRBD1,few